This T cell receptor (beta chain) was profiled in a study of early T cells in non-severe SARS-CoV-2 infection. The protocol attached unique molecular identifiers to individual cDNA molecules. Each CDR3 protein gets one entry after TCRdb re-called the 5' RACE reads with MiXCR. The sample includes tens of thousands of distinct CDR3 sequences, approximately 5.3% of them seen just once. This clonotype was seen more than once but under ten times. CDR3 length equals 19 residues. CDR1 is SGDLS and CDR2 is YYNGEE in the germline V gene. V gave up 7 bases and J gave up 0 bases, with 26 bases separating them. Sequenced sample: whole blood. The clonotype originates from an adult who was a healthcare worker with PCR-confirmed SARS-CoV-2 infection or an uninfected control (not recorded which). The chain is built from TRBV9 and TRBJ2-1; no clear D gene. CDR3 sequence: CASSNPTTLGRTSYNEQFF. In DNA, the CDR3 is TGTGCCAGCTCAAACCCAACCACCCTCGGACGGACCTCCTACAATGAGCAGTTCTTC.